This T cell receptor beta chain came from a study of T-cell memory formation after mild COVID-19. Notes on the study in general: Pre-infection memory held some responding clones, suggesting pre-existing cross-reactive T cells responded.

Remarks on this clonotype: Its antigen is unidentified.

Each CDR3 protein gets one entry after TCRdb re-called the 5' RACE reads with MiXCR. The data contain some 320,000 distinct CDR3 sequences, roughly an eighth of them singletons. This CDR3 has 14 amino acids. The V gene lost 4 bases and the J gene lost 1 base, with 11 bases spanning the gap. CDR1 and CDR2 (germline): DFQATT, SNEGSKA (reference sequence). Specimen: PBMCs or a T cell subset sorted from them (not recorded which). The chain is built from TRBV20-1 and TRBJ2-1; D not resolved. The sequence came from a man aged 18 to 29 who had mild COVID-19 (a few samples of this study predate the infection). Cell type and time point are not known. CDR3 sequence: CSANHPQSYNEQFF. The CDR3 DNA reads TGCAGTGCTAACCACCCTCAGTCCTACAATGAGCAGTTCTTC.